Shown below are 15 T cell receptor beta chains from a single sample sequenced in a study of cytomegalovirus exposure and HLA in healthy donors (dated 2017 in TCRdb). The library was made by the immunoSEQ multiplex PCR assay. For the multiplex PCR, a mixture combining 60 forward primers for TCR Vbeta segments and 13 reverse primers for TCR Jbeta segments was used. Here the immuneACCESS table is served through TCRdb, limited to in-frame sequences with V and J called. Missing clones are a known gap in these copies; in checked studies unresolved V genes cover under half, and the rest lacks a known reason. The sample data list approximately 130,000 clones, and approximately 8.9% of these were observed just once. Of the sample, 6.5% to 9% falls within the top ten clones. Sequencing input: PBMCs. The receptors originated from a middle-aged woman in good health and CMV-seropositive.

The rearrangement links TRBV18 to TRBJ2-5, with 8 bases lining up with TRBD2. With V trimmed by 3 bases and J by 4 bases, 7 bases remained unmatched. The CDR3 runs 15 residues. Germline V gene lookup returns CDR1 KGHSH and CDR2 LQKENI. CDR3 in DNA: TGTGCCAGCTCACCGGCGGGGGGCGGAGGAGAGACCCAGTACTTC. Its protein product is CASSPAGGGGETQYF.

This chain connects TRBV2 to TRBJ2-3; D is perhaps TRBD1 (5 bases). The CDR3 has 12 amino acids. The V gene lost 8 bases and the J gene lost 4 bases, with 10 bases spanning the gap. Germline values: CDR1 SNHLY, CDR2 FYNNEI. The CDR3 nucleotides read TGTGCCAGCGGGGCTGAGGCAGATACGCAGTATTTT. Amino acid sequence: CASGAEADTQYF.

The genes are TRBV7-6 and TRBJ2-7; 8 bases map to TRBD1. The J segment lost 3 bases and the V segment lost 5 bases, leaving 3 bases of the junction unmatched. The CDR3 has 13 amino acids. CDR1 is SGHVS and CDR2 is FNYEAQ in the germline V gene. The CDR3 is CASSGTGFYEQYF. CDR3 nucleotide sequence: TGTGCCAGCAGCGGGACAGGCTTCTACGAGCAGTACTTC.

This clone was picked up a small number of times. Different DNA sequences within this sample yield the same CDR3. J is TRBJ2-3 and V is TRBV19; unclear D gene. Trimming took 2 bases from V and 1 from J, leaving 4 bases between them. The CDR3 runs to 13 residues. Germline-derived CDR1 and CDR2 are LNHDA and SQIVND (reference sequence). This CDR3 is CASSISGTDTQYF. CDR3 in DNA: TGTGCCAGTAGTATATCGGGCACAGATACGCAGTATTTT. The full variable domain, completed using reference TRBV19 and TRBJ2-3, is DGGITQSPKYLFRKEGQNVTLSCEQNLNHDAMYWYRQDPGQGLRLIYYSQIVNDFQKGDIAEGYSVSREKKESFPLTVTSAQKNPTAFYLCASSISGTDTQYFGPGTRLTVL.

A few counts support this clone. The chain joins TRBV7-6 to TRBJ2-2; TRBD1 agrees at 7 bases. Germline assignment: CDR1 SGHVS and CDR2 FNYEAQ. This CDR3 is built from 12 residues. V was pared by 11 bases and J by 6 bases, with 6 bases of the junction left unmatched. Here the CDR3 DNA reads TGTGCCGGCCGGACAGGCTCCGGGGAGCTGTTTTTT. It translates to CAGRTGSGELFF.

The chain is built from TRBV11-3 and TRBJ2-2, with unresolved D. V lost 0 bases and J lost 4, with 12 bases in between. Germline V lookup: CDR1 SGHNT, CDR2 YENEEA. The CDR3 is 16 amino acids. DNA for the CDR3: TGTGCCAGCAGCTTAGATGGAGTCCTAGGCACCGGGGAGCTGTTTTTT. It encodes CASSLDGVLGTGELFF.

This rearrangement joins TRBV13 to TRBJ1-4, with 9 bases aligning to TRBD1. Trimming at V came to 4 bases and at J to 7 bases, leaving 13 bases not matched to a gene. Germline V gives CDR1 PRHDT, CDR2 FYEKMQ (reference sequence). The CDR3 spans 17 residues. The CDR3 is CASSSKQGAPGGEKLFF. DNA for the CDR3: TGTGCCAGCAGCTCCAAACAGGGGGCGCCCGGAGGTGAAAAACTGTTTTTT.

This clone was detected only a few times. The V gene is TRBV6-1, the J gene TRBJ1-5; 9 bases align to TRBD1. The ends lost 1 base at V and 0 bases at J; junction bases unmatched: 7. Germline-derived CDR1 and CDR2 are MNHNS and SASEGT. CDR3 length equals 18 residues. CDR3 nucleotides: TGTGCCAGCAGTGAAGTAGGACAGGGGATTCATAGCAATCAGCCCCAGCATTTT. Residues: CASSEVGQGIHSNQPQHF.

This clone was seen a few times. The chain uses TRBV4-1 and TRBJ1-4; D gene uncertain. This CDR3 is 13 amino acids long. CDR1 and CDR2 (germline): MGHRA, YSYEKL. V was cut by 3 bases and J by 7 bases, with 9 bases left in between. CDR3 region: CASSQAVVEKLFF. The CDR3 DNA is TGCGCCAGCAGCCAGGCGGTCGTTGAAAAACTGTTTTTT.

V usage is TRBV6-5 and J usage is TRBJ1-2; D remains unclear. The germline V gene encodes CDR1 MNHEY and CDR2 SVGAGI. This CDR3 is built from 12 residues. V was clipped by 6 bases and J by 4 bases, with 9 bases between them. CDR3 in amino acids: CASRIEGYGYTF. The DNA for the CDR3 is TGTGCCAGCAGGATAGAGGGCTATGGCTACACCTTC.

This chain uses TRBV2 with TRBJ1-6; no firm D call. The V gene lost 8 bases and the J gene lost 7 bases, with 18 bases spanning the gap. The CDR3 consists of 15 residues. Germline CDR1 SNHLY, CDR2 FYNNEI. The CDR3 DNA is TGTGCCAGCGCTTACCAAGGGAGTCCAAATTCACCCCTCCACTTT. Protein product: CASAYQGSPNSPLHF.

The chain combines TRBV5-4 with TRBJ1-6; D gene ambiguous. CDR1 is SGHNT and CDR2 is YYREEE in the germline V gene (reference sequence). The CDR3 sequence is 12 residues long. V lost 0 bases to trimming and J lost 7 bases, with 2 bases between them. CDR3 nucleotides: TGTGCCAGCAGCTTGGTAAATTCACCCCTCCACTTT. Translating gives CASSLVNSPLHF.

This clone was counted a few times. The CDR3 DNA follows: TGTGCCAGCAGCTTGGCCGGGAGCGGGTCCTACGAGCAGTACTTC. Encoded protein: CASSLAGSGSYEQYF. The V call is TRBV5-4, the J call TRBJ2-7, with D possibly matching TRBD2 (6 bases). Trimming cost V 0 bases and J 1 base, with 11 bases left between them. Germline CDR1 and CDR2: SGHNT and YYREEE (reference sequence). There are 15 residues in the CDR3.

This chain uses TRBV7-9 with TRBJ2-1; the match to TRBD1 covers 7 bases. The CDR3 is made up of 15 amino acids. Germline V lookup: CDR1 SEHNR, CDR2 FQNEAQ (reference sequence). V shed 1 base, J shed 8 bases, and the junction held 8 bases outside the gene matches. CDR3 loop: CASSLEGQANYEQFF. Here the CDR3 DNA reads TGTGCCAGCAGCTTAGAAGGACAGGCAAACTATGAGCAGTTCTTC.

This clone was detected only a few times. The rearrangement joins TRBV5-1 to TRBJ2-3; D is perhaps TRBD2 (7 bases). V shed 6 bases and J shed 7 bases, with 15 bases lying between them. Germline V gene data show CDR1 as SGHRS and CDR2 as YFSETQ. The CDR3 runs to 13 residues. The chain's CDR3 is CASKRGGGYTQYF. The DNA for the CDR3 is TGCGCCAGCAAAAGAGGCGGGGGCTATACGCAGTATTTT.